Listed here is a single TCR beta chain. Antigen: not known. These data belong to a study of cytomegalovirus exposure and HLA in healthy donors. The study's findings and limits: Data from an earlier analysis indicated that most TCR beta V segments were productive either about 87% or about 30% of the time. The classifier reportedly diagnosed cytomegalovirus status with high specificity and sensitivity. A few CMV-associated chains were confirmed in vitro to be specific for CMV antigens. Being indistinguishable, some V segments were excluded, TRBV6-2 and TRBV6-3 among them.

V shed 4 bases, J shed 3 bases, and the junction held 12 bases outside the gene matches. This CDR3 has 18 residues. Germline CDR1 reads PRHDT; CDR2 reads FYEKMQ (reference sequence). Primers included in the PCR were 60 Vbeta and 13 Jbeta primers. Libraries were prepared by immunoSEQ multiplex PCR; TCRdb keeps only in-frame clonotypes and omits some of them. In the table there are 150,000 to 200,000 clones, approximately 80% of which are singletons. The chain links TRBV13 to TRBJ1-2, with TRBD1 identical over 12 bases. This receptor was taken from a woman aged 25-40 years in good health and CMV-seronegative. Sequencing was done on a sample of PBMCs. The CDR3 region is CASSSTPGTGGFYYGYTF. In DNA form, the CDR3 reads TGTGCCAGCAGCTCCACGCCCGGGACAGGGGGCTTCTACTATGGCTACACCTTC. The variable domain in full, completed from reference TRBV13 and TRBJ1-2, reads AAGVIQSPRHLIKEKRETATLKCYPIPRHDTVYWYQQGPGQDPQFLISFYEKMQSDKGSIPDRFSAQQFSDYHSELNMSSLELGDSALYFCASSSTPGTGGFYYGYTFGSGTRLTVV.